This T cell receptor beta chain was captured by sequencing in a study of cytomegalovirus exposure and HLA in healthy donors (TCRdb year 2017). Concerning the study at large: According to an earlier analysis of a few hundred of the donors, 150 million to 200 million T cells yielded 120 million or so unique TCR beta sequences and around 300 Gb of sequence data. Of the 398 genotyped donors, about 84% fell in the genetic ancestry cluster associated with self-reported Caucasian donors. Around 320 gigabases of sequencing data and tens of millions of unique TCR sequences were included in an early release covering several hundred HLA-typed donors. Roughly 5 DR-DQ haplotypes were handled as single units for association and clustering because linkage in the cohort was strong. Along with the approximately 700-subject first cohort, a separate validation cohort of around 120 different subjects was used. The number of typed donors differed by locus: 629-630 for A, B, C, DRB1 and DQB1; roughly 510 for DQA1; some 590 for DPA1; and about 450 for DPB1. The study was designed to test whether signatures of past pathogen exposure could be identified by cataloging public T cell receptors. The T cell repertoires of about 700 subjects were profiled by immunosequencing and related to cytomegalovirus serostatus. The study combined high-throughput TCR immunosequencing, statistical association of individual TCRs with disease status, and machine learning to predict cytomegalovirus infection status. HLA typing covered class I and class II loci at four-digit resolution. Donor age, sex, ethnicity and CMV serostatus were compiled alongside the repertoire data. A later genetic analysis took genome-wide SNP genotypes for about 55% of the 666 donors and used that subset as a discovery cohort. The later analysis used no new phenotypic data to find candidate immune exposures, relying instead on TCR beta sequences and their occurrence across donors. To decide whether each TCR beta V gene segment behaved as functional or pseudogenic, an earlier analysis of some 580 of the donors relied on high-throughput TCR beta sequencing. Among roughly 370 genotyped donors of the cohort, an average of roughly 240,000 unique TCR beta nucleotide sequences were sequenced per donor, 15% to 20% of them non-productive. Every discovery cohort repertoire had been produced on one sequencing platform. A later analysis re-examined previously published TCR beta repertoires from hundreds of donors and added high-resolution HLA genotyping to investigate patterns of TCR occurrence. Overall study outcomes, separate from this receptor: This cohort had only TCR beta chains sequenced, and the lack of alpha or paired-chain data limited which features could be detected. In a later analysis, more than 15,000 TCR beta sequences were associated with specific HLA alleles at a false discovery rate of 0.05. In an earlier analysis of some 640 of the donors, most TCR beta V segments were observed in productive rearrangements about 87% or about 30% of the time, broadly matching IMGT annotations. According to the authors, the approach could potentially be generalized to other disease states and immunological phenotypes. When HLA alleles, especially DR and DQ, strongly co-occurred, TCR associations were difficult to assign to individual alleles. The only immune exposure information available for the cohort was CMV serostatus. The presence/absence analyses assumed that sequencing depth was roughly uniform across donors, and that assumption may not be true. Compared with the 666-donor mean, donors in an Asian-associated ancestry cluster had fewer N-insertions in productive TCRs, according to a later genetic analysis. V-gene and J-gene trimming of TCR beta chains was associated with a missense DCLRE1C variant in a later genetic analysis, and the association was replicated in an independent cohort. Linkage disequilibrium might explain the correlated functional status among segregating V segments, but an unknown experimental factor could not be ruled out. Three of the identified cytomegalovirus-associated TCR beta chains were confirmed in vitro to be specific for cytomegalovirus antigens. A cluster of highly shared sequence variants was judged likely to be a technical artifact of the sequencing pipeline. Some IMGT-functional V segments, including TRBV6-2 and TRBV6-3, could not be told apart with the 87-base-pair reads, so those segments were excluded. In both the original and validation cohorts, the classifier was reported to diagnose cytomegalovirus status with high specificity and sensitivity. Most CMV-associated TCR beta chains appeared to be HLA-restricted in a later analysis, and the HLA associations seemed to be driven largely by CMV exposure. Because HLA typing was missing for some donors at each locus, association tests included only the typed subset. A further reported finding was that TCR beta sequences accurately predicted the HLA-A and HLA-B alleles for most subjects in the first cohort. The study listed over 150 TCR beta chains as associated with cytomegalovirus. Across donors, most TCR sequences were observed very rarely, whereas some public TCRs were present in many individuals. Roughly 15 rarely observed V segments, including chromosome 9 orphons, were excluded from the earlier analysis of a few hundred of the donors because counts were too low. In a later analysis, the rate of TCR association differed among HLA loci, with DRB1 alleles having the most associated TCRs and HLA-C alleles having the fewest. A later analysis reported that several top co-occurrence clusters appeared linked to parvovirus B19, influenza, CMV and Epstein-Barr virus. Compared with equally common non-associated chains, HLA-associated TCR beta chains in a later analysis were more clonally expanded and had lower generation probabilities.

Library creation used the immunoSEQ multiplex PCR assay. The multiplex PCR relied on a mix of 60 forward primers for TCR Vbeta segments and 13 reverse primers for TCR Jbeta segments. Amplification of the CDR3 region of rearranged TCR beta genes was performed with a multiplex PCR assay on genomic DNA. Amplified TCR beta libraries were sequenced as 87-base-pair reads on the Illumina HiSeq System. For the original study's pipeline: In a later analysis, tens of millions of unique TCR beta chains were counted across the roughly 610 repertoires, and some 10 million of these chains were shared by at least two donors. Raw reads were error-corrected and collapsed into unique sequences by a nearest-neighbor algorithm in which closely related sequences were merged to remove PCR and sequencing errors. CDR3 sequences were aligned to IMGT reference sequences to assign V, D and J gene segments. Each retained sequence needed at least a six-nucleotide match to both a V gene segment and a J gene segment. A rearrangement counted as productive if the CDR3 had no stop codons and remained in frame with V and J, and every other rearrangement counted as non-productive. Following IMGT convention, CDR3 was defined as the stretch from the second conserved V-encoded cysteine up to the conserved J-encoded phenylalanine. Sequences without an unambiguous match to a single V gene segment were excluded from the earlier analysis of several hundred of the donors. An earlier analysis of some 500 of the donors classified V segments as functional when productive rearrangements were above 56.7% and as segregating when the standard deviation between donors was above 5%. A statistical classification framework was built to diagnose cytomegalovirus status from the catalog of TCR beta chain sequences. In a later analysis, V and J genes were assigned by comparing TCR nucleotide sequences against IMGT/GENE-DB human TR gene sequences. A later analysis assigned CDR3 sequences and most-parsimonious VDJ recombination scenarios with the TCRdist pipeline. In a later analysis, each TCR beta chain was defined by its CDR3 amino acid sequence together with its V-gene family, and reads lacking a unique V-gene family were excluded. As a way to deal with suspected cross-contamination and a sequencing artifact, a later analysis dropped approximately 570 nucleotide sequences that were highly shared and had low generation probability. For each public chain, a later analysis derived a clonal expansion index from normalized ranks of inferred template counts within each repertoire. In a later analysis, generation probabilities were computed with a VDJ recombination model fitted to out-of-frame rearrangements, and the resulting probabilities were checked against IGoR. In a later analysis, hypergeometric tests were used to score TCR-TCR, TCR-HLA and TCR-CMV co-occurrence, with a repertoire-size bias correction applied to TCR pairs. A later analysis estimated false discovery rates by permuting HLA or CMV assignments 20 times. A later analysis grouped co-occurring TCRs with DBSCAN, adding TCRdist sequence similarity when clustering within HLA-allele-positive subsets. Co-occurrence clustering excluded repertoires with fewer than 30,000 or more than 120,000 public chains, plus five with anomalous nucleotide sharing. TCRdb's version of the immuneACCESS table is confined to in-frame rearrangements and falls short of the full clone set. An unresolved V gene accounts for under half of the shortfall where checked; the remainder is of unknown origin. V, J and clone size reflect that table, while D and trimming were determined from the DNA. For this sample the table gives about 210,000 clones, of which approximately 79% were detected only once. Jointly, the top ten make up less than 2% of the sample.

The cohort was made up of several hundred healthy bone marrow donors. At the time of sampling, every cohort member was nominally healthy, though immune exposures that went unrecorded were likely present. The donor was CMV seronegative and was included in the group of 352 seronegative cohort members. Each donor provided a peripheral blood sample, and peripheral blood mononuclear cells were used for TCR beta sequencing. Genomic DNA was extracted from the blood cell samples with the Qiagen DNeasy Blood Extraction Kit. Germline trimming amounts to 1 base on V and 5 bases on J, with 5 as the count of junction bases outside the gene matches. The CDR3 sequence holds 16 residues, the cysteine and phenylalanine included. The only DNA kept is the CDR3, 48 bases in frame from the first base. CDR1 SGHTA and CDR2 FQGNSA were looked up in the germline V gene. Notes on this clone: It has no known antigen specificity. Base qualities are not at hand, and no much larger clone is one base apart.

The material sequenced was PBMCs. The clonotype was recovered from a male donor in good health and CMV-seronegative. Recombination joined TRBV7-2 with TRBJ2-3, with TRBD2 identical over 11 junction bases. In nucleotides, the sequence is TGTGCCAGCAGCTTAGTCGGGCTAGCGGGAGGAGATACGCAGTATTTT. This codes for CASSLVGLAGGDTQYF.